This TCR beta chain was observed in a study of chemoradiotherapy in HPV16-positive cancers. Study results and limitations: HPV-responsive T-cell expansion during chemoradiotherapy was linked to improved recurrence-free survival in HPV16-positive patients. Candidate HPV-specific clones and E7-related TCR motifs grew in tumor during treatment. The functional HPV-specific definition rests on just a couple of HPV16-positive patients.

Sequencing was performed with immunoSEQ multiplex PCR; in TCRdb, only in-frame clones are kept and a portion is missing. The data contain 12,000 or so clones, roughly 77% of them seen just once; the ten biggest clones take up 2% to 2.5%. In the case of this clone: Its antigen remains unidentified.

V lost 4 bases and J lost 2, with 10 bases in between. The germline V gene has CDR1 SGHRS and CDR2 YFSETQ. The CDR3 loop spans 13 amino acids. Repeated repertoire sampling spanned the course of chemoradiotherapy. The chain has TRBV5-1 and TRBJ2-7, with D perhaps matching TRBD1 or TRBD2 (5 bases each). The sample was gathered from a patient who underwent chemoradiotherapy. This TCR came from a human donor with HPV-associated anogenital cancer. Here the CDR3 DNA reads TGCGCCAGCAGCGTGGGACGTCCCTACGAGCAGTACTTC. Amino acids: CASSVGRPYEQYF.